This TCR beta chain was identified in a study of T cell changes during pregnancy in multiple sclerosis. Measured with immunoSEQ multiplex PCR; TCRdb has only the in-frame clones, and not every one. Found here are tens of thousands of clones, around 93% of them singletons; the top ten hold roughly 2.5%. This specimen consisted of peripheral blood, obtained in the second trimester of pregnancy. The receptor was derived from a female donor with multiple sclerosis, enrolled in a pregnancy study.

CDR3 DNA: TGCGCCAGCAGCCCCCCGGGTAGCGCGAACACCGGGGAGCTGTTTTTT. Translating it yields CASSPPGSANTGELFF. This chain joins TRBV4-1 and TRBJ2-2; D perhaps matches TRBD2 (5 bases). This CDR3 spans 16 amino acids. The germline V gene has CDR1 MGHRA and CDR2 YSYEKL. Trimming stripped 4 bases from V and 0 bases from J, with 12 bases between.